This TCR beta chain was sequenced in a study of Graves' ophthalmopathy and Graves' hyperthyroidism. Whole-study context: Pretreatment peripheral blood was obtained at initial diagnosis.

Many counts were recorded for this clonotype. Investigators amplified TCR beta CDR3 regions from RNA transcripts. RT-PCR in the first round used HTBI primers; a second-round multiplex PCR followed. TCRdb reanalysed the multiplex PCR reads using MiXCR and keeps one entry per CDR3 protein. The sample lists about 390,000 distinct CDR3 sequences; roughly 17% were seen once. CDR3 length: 13 residues. V was cut by 4 bases and J by 7 bases, with 13 bases left in between. The V gene's germline CDR1 is SNHLY and CDR2 FYNNEI. The material sequenced was peripheral blood. The receptor was isolated from an adult woman with stable Graves' hyperthyroidism. This chain links TRBV2 with TRBJ1-1; perhaps TRBD1 as D (5 bases). CDR3 sequence (DNA): TGTGCCAGCAGTGCCGGGACGGAGTATGAAGCTTTCTTT. It codes for CASSAGTEYEAFF.